One sample yielded the 18 T cell receptor beta chains listed below, sequenced in a study of blood T cell repertoires in COVID-19. Method: immunoSEQ multiplex PCR; TCRdb's copy keeps in-frame clones and lacks some. The table includes under 85,000 clones, about 84% detected once. Material for sequencing was peripheral blood. The receptors come from a man aged 45-65 years with COVID-19, enrolled during active disease.

This clone was observed a handful of times. The genes are TRBV11-1 and TRBJ2-4; perhaps TRBD1 as D (5 bases). The germline V and J ends were trimmed by 3 bases and 0 bases, with 9 bases remaining between them. CDR1 SGHAT and CDR2 FQDESV come from the germline V gene (reference sequence). The CDR3 runs to 15 residues. The CDR3, as DNA: TGTGCCAGCAGCTTGACAGACGGAGCCAAAAACATTCAGTACTTC. This codes for CASSLTDGAKNIQYF.

Only one count was recorded for this clone. The rearrangement links TRBV4-1 to TRBJ2-7, with D perhaps TRBD2 (6 bases). Per germline, CDR1 MGHRA and CDR2 YSYEKL. V was trimmed by 1 base and J by 0 bases, leaving 13 bases between them. The CDR3 spans 16 residues. The CDR3 is CASSQVGREFSYEQYF. In DNA, the CDR3 is TGCGCCAGCAGCCAAGTAGGACGGGAGTTCTCCTACGAGCAGTACTTC.

The table lists this clone with a count of one. The chain links TRBV7-2 to TRBJ1-2, with a tentative D call TRBD1 (6 bases). CDR3 length: 13 residues. Looked up from germline, CDR1 is SGHTA and CDR2 is FQGNSA. V lost 3 bases and J lost 8, with 13 bases in between. As DNA, the CDR3 is TGTGCCAGCAGCTTGGGGGGGCTGGGAGGCTACACCTTC. This gives the protein CASSLGGLGGYTF.

A single count supports this clone. The rearrangement joins TRBV3-1 (or the pseudogene TRBV3-2) to TRBJ1-1; no definite D call. The CDR3 extends over 17 amino acids. V shed 4 bases and J shed 4 bases, with 22 bases lying between them. Per germline, CDR1 LGHDT and CDR2 YNNKEL (reference sequence). CDR3: CASSPSYRAPEATEAFF. CDR3 coding DNA: TGTGCCAGCAGCCCGTCTTACCGCGCCCCCGAGGCCACTGAAGCTTTCTTT.

The chain combines TRBV7-2 with TRBJ1-1, with a possible D match to TRBD1 (5 bases). Germline CDR1 and CDR2: SGHTA and FQGNSA. The CDR3 covers 14 residues. Trimming took 8 bases from V and 6 from J, leaving 19 bases between them. This chain's CDR3 is CASAPWGSFAEAFF. The DNA of the CDR3 is TGTGCCAGCGCTCCCTGGGGCTCGTTCGCTGAAGCTTTCTTT.

The rearrangement links TRBV7-2 to TRBJ2-1; 11 bases match TRBD2. The trim removed 1 base at V and 6 bases at J, leaving 11 bases unmatched. The CDR3 consists of 18 residues. Germline CDR1 is SGHTA and CDR2 is FQGNSA. DNA of the CDR3: TGTGCCAGCAGCTTAGTCTCTCTAGCGGGGGGCCACTCCAATGAGCAGTTCTTC. Protein: CASSLVSLAGGHSNEQFF.

This clone occurred many times. This chain links TRBV7-8 with TRBJ2-2; possibly TRBD2 for D (5 bases). The CDR3 spans 15 residues. Germline V gene data show CDR1 as SGHVS and CDR2 as FQNEAQ. V lost 5 bases, J lost 5 bases, and 15 bases lay in between. This CDR3 is CASSRGWETTGELFF. The DNA of the CDR3 is TGTGCCAGCAGCCGTGGGTGGGAGACTACCGGGGAGCTGTTTTTT.

The chain carries TRBV3-1 (or the pseudogene TRBV3-2) and TRBJ1-1; 8 nucleotides match TRBD1. The CDR3 spans 20 residues. Per germline, CDR1 LGHDT and CDR2 YNNKEL (reference sequence). Losses at the gene ends were 0 bases for V and 0 bases for J; bases not matched to a gene: 15. In DNA, the CDR3 is TGTGCCAGCAGCCAAGACTCCCGCGGACAGGGCTTTATTATGAACACTGAAGCTTTCTTT. It translates to CASSQDSRGQGFIMNTEAFF.

The genes are TRBV7-3 and TRBJ2-1, with 8 bases identical to TRBD2. V shed 5 bases, J shed 8 bases, and the junction held 14 bases outside the gene matches. The CDR3 extends over 16 amino acids. Germline V CDR1 and CDR2: SGHTA, FQGTGA. CDR3 sequence: CASSPRPGLGSDEQFF. The CDR3 DNA reads TGTGCCAGCAGCCCCCGCCCGGGACTAGGGAGCGATGAGCAGTTCTTC.

The rearrangement links TRBV5-4 to TRBJ2-7; possibly TRBD1 for D (6 bases). The CDR3 sequence is 14 residues long. Trimming left V 2 bases short and J 4 bases short, with 13 bases between. Germline V CDR1 and CDR2: SGHNT, YYREEE (reference sequence). The CDR3 nucleotides read TGTGCCAGCAGCTTAATGTTGGACAGTTACGAGCAGTACTTC. This codes for CASSLMLDSYEQYF.

The chain recombines TRBV15 with TRBJ1-4; 12 nucleotides line up with TRBD1. V was clipped by 3 bases and J by 7 bases; unmatched bases: 0. The CDR3 covers 14 residues. The germline CDR1 and CDR2 sequences are LNHNV and YYDKDF (reference sequence). The DNA for the CDR3 is TGTGCCACCAGCAGGGGACAGGGGGCTGAAAAACTGTTTTTT. Amino acids: CATSRGQGAEKLFF.

The chain couples TRBV18 to TRBJ1-1, with a tentative D call TRBD1 (5 bases). Trimming took off 3 bases at V and 4 bases at J, with 12 bases between the two ends. The CDR3 loop spans 14 amino acids. From germline, CDR1 is KGHSH and CDR2 LQKENI. The CDR3 protein is CASSPETGATEAFF. CDR3 DNA: TGTGCCAGCTCACCGGAGACTGGGGCCACTGAAGCTTTCTTT.

This chain links TRBV3-1 (or the pseudogene TRBV3-2) with TRBJ2-2; TRBD2 agrees at 8 bases. V gave up 3 bases and J gave up 5 bases; unmatched junction bases: 11. The CDR3 consists of 17 residues. CDR1 and CDR2 (germline): LGHDT, YNNKEL (reference sequence). The CDR3 coding sequence is TGTGCCAGCAGCCAGATTCCCAGCGGGGGTTTAACCGGGGAGCTGTTTTTT. It yields the protein CASSQIPSGGLTGELFF.

This clone was picked up one time. The junction departs from germline at one end; a sequencing error may be responsible. The chain is built from TRBV3-1 (or the pseudogene TRBV3-2) and TRBJ1-5; the D is unclear. The length of the CDR3 is 12 residues. CDR1 is LGHDT and CDR2 is YNNKEL in the germline V gene (reference sequence). In DNA, the CDR3 is TGTGCCAGCAGCCAAGATGGGCAGCCTCAGCATTTT. Residues: CASSQDGQPQHF.

The chain has TRBV9 and TRBJ1-2; D is uncertain. Trimming removed 4 bases from V and 2 bases from J, with 12 bases in between. The CDR3 sequence is 14 residues long. CDR1 and CDR2 from the germline V gene are SGDLS and YYNGEE. In nucleotides, the CDR3 is TGTGCCAGCAGCCCGCGGAAGGTAAACTATGGCTACACCTTC. Translation: CASSPRKVNYGYTF.

The chain recombines TRBV18 with TRBJ2-5; 7 bases line up with TRBD1. Germline V gene data show CDR1 as KGHSH and CDR2 as LQKENI. The CDR3 sequence is 18 residues long. The trim removed 3 bases at V and 4 bases at J, leaving 17 bases unmatched. CDR3 DNA sequence: TGTGCCAGCTCACCCCCAACAGGGGCGCAATCAGGGTCAGAGACCCAGTACTTC. The encoded protein is CASSPPTGAQSGSETQYF.

This sequence joins TRBV5-1 and TRBJ2-5, with D unresolved. The CDR3 spans 14 residues. Trimming took off 0 bases at V and 2 bases at J, with 8 bases between the two ends. Germline assignment: CDR1 SGHRS and CDR2 YFSETQ. CDR3 residues: CASSLVETQETQYF. The DNA for the CDR3 is TGCGCCAGCAGCTTGGTGGAGACTCAAGAGACCCAGTACTTC.

In this sample, this clone turned up many times. CDR3: CASSSPLVDKDTQYF. CDR3 DNA: TGTGCCAGCAGCTCCCCTTTAGTGGACAAAGATACGCAGTATTTT. The V call is TRBV7-9, the J call TRBJ2-3; TRBD1 is a possible D gene (5 bases). This CDR3 has 15 amino acids. Trimming stripped 4 bases from V and 5 bases from J, with 16 bases between. In germline, CDR1 is SEHNR, CDR2 FQNEAQ (reference sequence).